This TCR beta chain was recorded in a study of shared clonotypes between healthy human individuals. Comments on this clone: Its antigen is still unknown.

This CDR3 is 12 amino acids long. The germline gives CDR1 SQVTM, CDR2 ANQGSEA. V gave up 6 bases and J gave up 8 bases; unmatched junction bases: 9. Tens of thousands of T cell genomes, or roughly 300 ng DNA, went into unsorted PBMC replicate PCRs. Produced via immunoSEQ multiplex PCR; TCRdb's table is partial and in-frame only. The repertoire includes over 400,000 clones, approximately 82% of them detected once, and around 12% sits in the top ten. General study findings and limits: Clonotype sharing levels among donors were expected to vary with sequencing depth.

This TCR derives from a middle-aged woman in good health. Some clones in this sample may be carry-over from other donors' samples. The sample was PBMCs. The chain couples TRBV29-1 to TRBJ1-2; TRBD1 matches 7 bases. CDR3 nucleotides: TGCAGCGTGCAGGGGGACGGCGGGGGCTACACCTTC. As protein: CSVQGDGGGYTF.